This T cell receptor beta chain is from a study of T cells in Graves' hyperthyroidism and ophthalmopathy. About the research overall: Peripheral blood was taken when the disease was first diagnosed, before any treatment began.

Whole-study results and caveats: From stable hyperthyroidism, ophthalmopathy was set apart by a 13 V-J model.

Uncontrolled infection, other autoimmune disease, pregnancy or lactation excluded patients. Clinical symptoms, serum thyroxine and TRAb, thyroid ultrasound and orbital computed tomography were used for the diagnoses. Worth noting for this clonotype: The target antigen is unknown.

There were TCR beta CDR3 regions amplified from RNA transcripts. The TCR CDR3 first-round RT-PCR relied on the HTBI primer set. Via MiXCR, TCRdb re-called the multiplex PCR reads, giving one row per CDR3 protein. The sample has 490,000 or so distinct CDR3 sequences; just under 20% are singletons. The CDR3 length is 14 residues. Unmatched junction bases numbered 4, after V lost 8 bases and J lost 1 base. Germline V gene data show CDR1 as MNHNS and CDR2 as SASEGT. This receptor was obtained from a middle-aged man with Graves' ophthalmopathy. V and J are TRBV6-1 and TRBJ2-3, with 9 positions matching TRBD2. Sequenced input: blood. The CDR3 DNA follows: TGTGCCAGCGCGCGGGGGGGTGGCACAGATACGCAGTATTTT. Encoded protein: CASARGGGTDTQYF.